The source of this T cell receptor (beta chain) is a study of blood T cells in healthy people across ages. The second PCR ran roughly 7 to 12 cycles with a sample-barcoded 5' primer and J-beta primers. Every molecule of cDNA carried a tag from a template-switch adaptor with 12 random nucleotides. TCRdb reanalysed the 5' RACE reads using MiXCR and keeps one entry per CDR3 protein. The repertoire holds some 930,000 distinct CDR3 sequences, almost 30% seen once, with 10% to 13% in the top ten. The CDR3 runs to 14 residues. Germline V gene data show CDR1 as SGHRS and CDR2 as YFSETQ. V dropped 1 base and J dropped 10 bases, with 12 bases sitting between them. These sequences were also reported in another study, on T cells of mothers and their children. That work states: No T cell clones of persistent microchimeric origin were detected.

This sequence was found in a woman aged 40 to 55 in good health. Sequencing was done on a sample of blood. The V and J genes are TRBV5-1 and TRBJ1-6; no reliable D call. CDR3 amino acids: CASSLTEAKSPLHF. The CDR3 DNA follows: TGCGCCAGCAGCTTGACGGAGGCCAAGTCACCCCTCCACTTT.